Listed below are T cell receptor beta chains from one sample, sequenced in a study of regulatory T cells in long-lasting Graves disease. TCRdb itself ran the multiplex PCR reads through MiXCR, one entry per CDR3 protein. The table lists 510,000 or so distinct CDR3 sequences, around 11% of them singletons, with about 8.3% in the top ten. The same specimen was also included in a second study, on T cells in Graves' hyperthyroidism and ophthalmopathy.

This sample comprised peripheral blood mononuclear cells (PBMCs), obtained at new diagnosis, from a patient treated with antithyroid drugs. The origin of the receptors is a young woman with Graves disease. Both conserved end residues are part of each CDR3. D genes are given only for firm matches. Expanded clones are given a class, and other clones once, few, many or no size at all.

-,-,TRBJ1-1,TRBV29-1,TGCAGCGTTGACAGGGAGGTTGAGACTGAAGCTTTCTTT,CSVDREVETEAFF
-,few,TRBJ2-7,TRBV6-1,TGTGCCAGCAGTCCTGGGGATTTTAACTACGAGCAGTACTTC,CASSPGDFNYEQYF
-,-,TRBJ2-5,TRBV5-1,TGCGCCAGCAGCTGGGGACCTCGGGAGACCCAGTACTTC,CASSWGPRETQYF
-,many,TRBJ2-3,TRBV24-1,TGTGCCACCAGTGCTTGGAGCACAGATACGCAGTATTTT,CATSAWSTDTQYF
TRBD2,-,TRBJ2-1,TRBV27,TGTGCCAGCAGTTTATGGGGGGGCTACAATGAGCAGTTCTTC,CASSLWGGYNEQFF
-,many,TRBJ1-1,TRBV19,TGTGCCAGTAGTAATAACAGGGACACTGAAGCTTTCTTT,CASSNNRDTEAFF
TRBD2,-,TRBJ2-7,TRBV20-1,TGCAGTGCTAGACCCTGTAGCGGGAGTCCCTACGAGCAGTACTTC,CSARPCSGSPYEQYF
TRBD2,many,TRBJ2-5,TRBV6-1,TGTGCCAGCAGCCCTAGCGGGACGAGGGGGGAGACCCAGTACTTC,CASSPSGTRGETQYF
-,many,TRBJ1-5,TRBV6-5,TGTGCCAGCAGTTACTCTACAAGACAGCCCCAGCATTTT,CASSYSTRQPQHF
-,many,TRBJ2-3,TRBV7-9,TGTGCCAGCAGCTTAGAAGGGGCCGACACAGATACGCAGTATTTT,CASSLEGADTDTQYF
-,-,TRBJ2-1,TRBV27,TGTGCCAGCAGTGGACAAGATAGCTCCTACAATGAGCAGTTCTTC,CASSGQDSSYNEQFF
TRBD2,many,TRBJ2-5,TRBV19,TGTGCCAGTAGTATAGTCTTGGCTAGCGGGAGTGAGACCCAGTACTTC,CASSIVLASGSETQYF
TRBD1,many,TRBJ1-5,TRBV5-1,TGCGCCAGCAGCCAAGATCCCACAGGGGCCTCAAATCAGCCCCAGCATTTT,CASSQDPTGASNQPQHF
-,few,TRBJ1-3,TRBV11-2,TGTGCCAGCAAAAAAGCCGGGAGCTCTGGAAACACCATATATTTT,CASKKAGSSGNTIYF
TRBD1,few,TRBJ1-1,TRBV14,TGTGCCAGCAGCCGAACCCCGGGACAGCCGAACACTGAAGCTTTCTTT,CASSRTPGQPNTEAFF
-,-,TRBJ2-3,TRBV15,TGTGCCACCAGCACGAGCGGGCTTAGCACAGATACGCAGTATTTT,CATSTSGLSTDTQYF
TRBD1,-,TRBJ2-5,TRBV6-2/TRBV6-3,TGTGCCAGCAGTGGTTGGACCGGGACAGGGGGAGAGACCCAGTACTTC,CASSGWTGTGGETQYF
TRBD2,many,TRBJ2-1,TRBV28,TGTGCCAGCAGCACCGTAGCCGCGGGAGGGCCTGCGGAGCAGTTCTTC,CASSTVAAGGPAEQFF
-,many,TRBJ1-4,TRBV11-2,TGTGCCAGCAGCTTAGGCGACAGAGATAATGAAAAACTGTTTTTT,CASSLGDRDNEKLFF
TRBD2,many,TRBJ2-2,TRBV2,TGTGCCAGCAGTGCCAGCGGGGCGAACACCGGGGAGCTGTTTTTT,CASSASGANTGELFF
-,-,TRBJ2-3,TRBV5-1,TGCGCCAGCAGCTTGGGGACGGGACTCTACACAGATACGCAGTATTTT,CASSLGTGLYTDTQYF
-,-,TRBJ2-1,TRBV29-1,TGCAGCGTTGAGAGTCTCTACAATGAGCAGTTCTTC,CSVESLYNEQFF
-,many,TRBJ2-1,TRBV28,TGTGCCAGCAGTTTATCTAGTTTGGGCGGTGATGAGCAGTTCTTC,CASSLSSLGGDEQFF
TRBD1,-,TRBJ2-3,TRBV19,TGTGCCAGTAGTATAAAGGGGGCAACAGATACGCAGTATTTT,CASSIKGATDTQYF
TRBD1,many,TRBJ1-2,TRBV20-1,TGCAGTGCTAGAGGGAGACAGGGAGAGAACTATGGCTACACCTTC,CSARGRQGENYGYTF
-,many,TRBJ2-7,TRBV27,TGTGCCAGCACTACTGGGGGGCTCGAGCAGTACTTC,CASTTGGLEQYF
TRBD2,few,TRBJ2-1,TRBV6-1,TGTGCCAGCAGAGTAGCGGGAGGGCGCGATGAGCAGTTCTTC,CASRVAGGRDEQFF
-,-,TRBJ2-7,TRBV19,TGTGCCAGTAGTGGATATAGTCTTGTCCACGAGCAGTACTTC,CASSGYSLVHEQYF
-,-,TRBJ2-1,TRBV9,TGTGCCAGCGCCCCACTAGGGAGCTCCTACAATGAGCAGTTCTTC,CASAPLGSSYNEQFF
-,many,TRBJ2-5,TRBV12-3/TRBV12-4,TGTGCCAGCAGTTTAGGGGGTGATGGCGAGACCCAGTACTTC,CASSLGGDGETQYF
TRBD2,-,TRBJ2-7,TRBV30,TGTGCCTGTTCTGGGACTAGGGTCTACGGGCAGTACTTC,CACSGTRVYGQYF
-,-,TRBJ2-3,TRBV13,TGTGCCAGCAGCTTCATAACTCCTCCAGATACGCAGTATTTT,CASSFITPPDTQYF
TRBD1,-,TRBJ1-1,TRBV18,TGTGCCAGCTCACTCCAGGCAGGGGGCTTGGAAGCTTTCTTT,CASSLQAGGLEAFF
-,few,TRBJ2-3,TRBV6-5,TGTGCCAGCAGTTATCTGTTTGGCGGAGCCACAGATACGCAGTATTTT,CASSYLFGGATDTQYF
TRBD2,-,TRBJ2-5,TRBV4-1,TGCGCCAGCAGCCAAGACCCAGCGGGAGTCGGAGAGACCCAGTACTTC,CASSQDPAGVGETQYF
-,many,TRBJ2-7,TRBV28,TGTGCCAGCAGTTTAGCCAGCCTCCAGGTCTACGAGCAGTACTTC,CASSLASLQVYEQYF
-,few,TRBJ2-1,TRBV19,TGTGCCAGTAGTACGCGACTAGGTGGTCACGATGAGCAGTTCTTC,CASSTRLGGHDEQFF
-,many,TRBJ1-2,TRBV12-3/TRBV12-4,TGTGCCAGCAGTTTAAACGGGGGCTCGGTTGGCTACACCTTC,CASSLNGGSVGYTF
TRBD2,few,TRBJ2-1,TRBV7-9,TGTGCCAGCACCCACAGCGGGAGGCCCTACAATGAGCAGTTCTTC,CASTHSGRPYNEQFF
TRBD1,-,TRBJ1-1,TRBV24-1,TGTGCCACCAGTGGACAGGGAAGTACTGAAGCTTTCTTT,CATSGQGSTEAFF
TRBD1,many,TRBJ2-7,TRBV27,TGTGCCAGCAGTTTATTAGGGCAGGGGGTAATCTACGAGCAGTACTTC,CASSLLGQGVIYEQYF
TRBD2,many,TRBJ2-7,TRBV30,TGTGCCTGGAGCCTACCCCATGCGGGGGGCTCCTACGAGCAGTACTTC,CAWSLPHAGGSYEQYF
TRBD1,few,TRBJ1-1,TRBV25-1,TGTGCCAGTACAGGGGCGAGGGAAGCTTTCTTT,CASTGAREAFF
TRBD2,many,TRBJ2-1,TRBV2,TGTGCCAGCGGACTAGCGGGAGTCGATGAGCAGTTCTTC,CASGLAGVDEQFF
-,few,TRBJ2-4,TRBV10-1,TGCGCCAGCAGTGACGGACCAAGGCAAAACATTCAGTACTTC,CASSDGPRQNIQYF
TRBD2,many,TRBJ2-1,TRBV15,TGTGCCACCAGCAGAGATCAGGGACTAGCGGAATACAATGAGCAGTTCTTC,CATSRDQGLAEYNEQFF
TRBD1,many,TRBJ1-5,TRBV7-2,TGTGCCAGCAGTTCCACAGGGGGCGGAGGACAGCCCCAGCATTTT,CASSSTGGGGQPQHF
TRBD2,-,TRBJ2-1,TRBV6-2/TRBV6-3,TGTGCCAGCAGTGAATCCTCTAGCGGGTGGGGGAGCAATGAGCAGTTCTTC,CASSESSSGWGSNEQFF
-,many,TRBJ2-7,TRBV2,TGTGCCAGCAGCGGCCAGGGGTCCACCTACGAGCAGTACTTC,CASSGQGSTYEQYF
-,-,TRBJ1-4,TRBV11-2,TGTGCCAGCAGCTTAGACAGGGTGGCTGAAAAACTGTTTTTT,CASSLDRVAEKLFF
TRBD1,many,TRBJ2-7,TRBV11-2,TGTGCCAGCACCGACAGGGTCTCCTACGAGCAGTACTTC,CASTDRVSYEQYF
TRBD2,many,TRBJ2-5,TRBV2,TGTGCCAGCAGAGAATACAGCGGGAGGGCGAGGGTAGGAGAGACCCAGTACTTC,CASREYSGRARVGETQYF